This T cell receptor beta chain is from a study of blood T cell repertoires in COVID-19. Study as a whole: The cDNA or gDNA used as material had been derived from T cells, B-cell-depleted T cells, or PBMCs.

Repertoires were generated with immunoSEQ multiplex PCR, while TCRdb's copy carries only in-frame clones and drops some. Here the sample spans fewer than 250,000 clones, around four fifths being singletons. The CDR3 spans 14 residues. The V gene lost 4 bases and the J gene lost 1 base, with 10 bases spanning the gap. Germline loops: CDR1 MDHEN, CDR2 SYDVKM. The Seattle site enrolled patients during active infection and followed them longitudinally. The TCR was taken from a woman of 80 years or more with COVID-19, enrolled during active disease. The chain couples TRBV28 to TRBJ1-1; TRBD1 might be the D (6 bases). The sequenced sample was peripheral blood. The CDR3 loop reads CASSSGTSNTEAFF. CDR3 bases: TGTGCCAGCAGTTCTGGGACATCGAACACTGAAGCTTTCTTT.